The T cell receptor beta chain described here comes from a study of blood T cell repertoires in COVID-19. Study-level background: The cDNA or gDNA used as material had been derived from T cells, B-cell-depleted T cells, or PBMCs.

Germline V gives CDR1 SNHLY, CDR2 FYNNEI. This CDR3 has 12 amino acids. V shed 11 bases and J shed 3 bases, with 14 bases lying between them. Study processing details: Amplification of reference gene primers provided the estimated nucleated cell counts. Clones were sequenced by immunoSEQ multiplex PCR, and TCRdb holds only the in-frame ones, with some missing. That table supplies the V and J calls and clone size; D and trimming were determined from the DNA. The sample holds about 120,000 clones, approximately 80% seen once. The receptor was isolated from a man between 60 and 75 years old with acute or convalescent COVID-19. The chain carries TRBV2 and TRBJ2-7; a weak D match, TRBD2 (7 bases). Specimen: peripheral blood. CDR3 bases: TGTGCCCTACGGAGGGGGGGCTACGAGCAGTACTTC. Its protein product is CALRRGGYEQYF. Full variable domain (remainder filled in from reference TRBV2 and TRBJ2-7): EPEVTQTPSHQVTQMGQEVILRCVPISNHLYFYWYRQILGQKVEFLVSFYNNEISEKSEIFDDQFSVERPDGSNFTLKIRSTKLEDSAMYFCALRRGGYEQYFGPGTRLTVT.